The 27 T cell receptor beta chains presented below share a single source sample, sequenced in a study of identical twins. Using its own MiXCR run on the 5' RACE reads, TCRdb lists one record per CDR3 protein. Of approximately 250,000 distinct CDR3 sequences listed, 5.5% to 7.5% were seen once; the top ten hold more than 14%. In addition, the sample was reused for a study of T cells expressing NK-cell markers.

Material: CD8+ T cells sorted from blood. These receptors all stem from a woman aged 18-35 years in good health.

This clonotype was observed many times. The chain joins TRBV18 to TRBJ2-3, with D perhaps TRBD1 (6 bases). This CDR3 spans 15 amino acids. CDR1 and CDR2 from the germline V gene are KGHSH and LQKENI. V lost 8 bases and J 4 bases, leaving 19 bases between the germline ends. DNA for the CDR3: TGTGCCAGCACCTTCCTTGGGGGCCGAGCAGATACGCAGTATTTT. Translation gives CASTFLGGRADTQYF.

This clonotype was seen at least ten times. The chain employs TRBV27 and TRBJ2-7; 7 bases are a match to TRBD1. Germline V gene sequence: CDR1 MNHEY, CDR2 SMNVEV (reference sequence). The junction had 11 bases not matched to a gene; V was cut back by 5 bases and J by 1 base. The CDR3 is 16 residues long. CDR3 region: CASSPQTGWHSYEQYF. In DNA form, the CDR3 reads TGTGCCAGCAGTCCCCAGACAGGGTGGCATTCCTACGAGCAGTACTTC.

The DNA of the CDR3 is TGTGCCAGTAGTATCGGGACACGTTCCTACGAGCAGTACTTC. Protein: CASSIGTRSYEQYF. The genes are TRBV19 and TRBJ2-7; possible D gene TRBD1, 6 bases. V shed 3 bases and J shed 1 base, with 10 bases lying between them. The CDR3 runs 14 residues. CDR1 is LNHDA and CDR2 is SQIVND in the germline V gene (reference sequence).

A few counts support this clonotype. The rearrangement joins TRBV11-2 to TRBJ2-1; TRBD2 agrees at 10 bases. V shed 8 bases, J shed 3 bases, and the junction held 13 bases outside the gene matches. Germline lookup yields CDR1 SGHAT and CDR2 FQNNGV. The CDR3 sequence is 17 residues long. The CDR3: CASGGGDGTSDYNEQFF. The CDR3, as DNA: TGTGCCAGCGGTGGGGGAGATGGGACTAGCGACTACAATGAGCAGTTCTTC.

This clonotype was detected only a few times. J is TRBJ2-7 and V is TRBV12-3 or TRBV12-4, with 10 bases identical to TRBD2. The V and J ends lost 4 bases and 3 bases, in that order; junction bases with no gene match: 6. The CDR3 totals 15 residues. The CDR3 DNA reads as TGTGCCAGCAGTTCCATAGCGGGAGGAGGCTACGAGCAGTACTTC. The encoded protein is CASSSIAGGGYEQYF.

The rearrangement links TRBV12-3 or TRBV12-4 to TRBJ2-3, with TRBD1 as a possible D gene (6 bases). The CDR3 sequence is 13 residues long. Trimming shortened V by 6 bases and J by 6 bases, and 13 bases separated the two germline ends. CDR3 nucleotides: TGTGCCAGCAGACCTGGACAGCGGGATACGCAGTATTTT. Translated, it gives CASRPGQRDTQYF.

Within the sample, this clonotype is medium-sized. V and J are TRBV4-3 and TRBJ2-2, with D possibly matching TRBD2 (5 bases). V was cut by 8 bases and J by 4 bases, with 11 bases left in between. This CDR3 contains 13 residues. The germline gives CDR1 LGHNA, CDR2 YSLEER. As DNA, the CDR3 is TGCGCCAGCGAAGGAACTAGCACCGGGGAGCTGTTTTTT. This translates into CASEGTSTGELFF.

This clonotype was detected many times. The CDR3 sequence: CASSQDELNTYEQYF. The DNA for the CDR3 is TGCGCCAGCAGCCAAGATGAACTGAATACCTACGAGCAGTACTTC. The chain joins TRBV4-3 to TRBJ2-7; D is undetermined. Trimming removed 0 bases at V and 2 bases at J, with 11 bases between. Germline CDR1 and CDR2: LGHNA and YSLEER. The CDR3 has 15 residues.

The chain has TRBV20-1 and TRBJ2-2; weak D call: TRBD1 (6 bases). The germline V and J ends were trimmed by 3 bases and 8 bases, with 19 bases remaining between them. The CDR3 is made up of 15 amino acids. The germline V gene encodes CDR1 DFQATT and CDR2 SNEGSKA (reference sequence). The CDR3 spells CSASGPGHPGGELFF. CDR3 nucleotides: TGCAGTGCTAGCGGGCCGGGACACCCCGGGGGGGAGCTGTTTTTT.

This rearrangement joins TRBV7-9 to TRBJ2-1; D unclear. Germline V CDR1 and CDR2: SEHNR, FQNEAQ (reference sequence). This CDR3 is 13 amino acids long. V lost 1 base to trimming and J lost 7 bases, with 8 bases between them. The CDR3 DNA is TGTGCCAGCAGCTTAGGGGCCAAGAATGAGCAGTTCTTC. It encodes CASSLGAKNEQFF.

This clonotype has only a few counts. This chain connects TRBV2 to TRBJ2-5; no firm D call. Germline V gene lookup returns CDR1 SNHLY and CDR2 FYNNEI. V shed 0 bases and J shed 3 bases, with 11 bases lying between them. The length of the CDR3 is 15 residues. The CDR3 region has the DNA TGTGCCAGCAGTGAAGCGAAGGCAGTGAAAGAGACCCAGTACTTC. Translated, it gives CASSEAKAVKETQYF.

For the CDR3, the DNA is TGTGCCAGCAGCCCTGTGACAGGGACGATCCAAGAGACCCAGTACTTC. Protein: CASSPVTGTIQETQYF. The chain joins TRBV7-6 to TRBJ2-5, with 7 bases that match TRBD1. V trimming: 5 bases; J trimming: 1 base; junction bases outside the gene matches: 10. The CDR3 is made up of 16 amino acids. The germline V gene has CDR1 SGHVS and CDR2 FNYEAQ.

This clonotype was seen only a few times. The chain combines TRBV7-2 with TRBJ2-7; the D is unclear. V lost 3 bases and J 3 bases, leaving 21 bases between the germline ends. Per the germline V gene, CDR1 is SGHTA and CDR2 is FQGNSA. The CDR3 loop spans 17 amino acids. DNA of the CDR3: TGTGCCAGCAGCTTTCAGCCGACACGCGGCCTTATCTACGAGCAGTACTTC. It translates to CASSFQPTRGLIYEQYF. The full variable domain, its missing parts supplied by reference TRBV7-2 and TRBJ2-7, is GAGVSQSPSNKVTEKGKDVELRCDPISGHTALYWYRQSLGQGLEFLIYFQGNSAPDKSGLPSDRFSAERTGGSVSTLTIQRTQQEDSAVYLCASSFQPTRGLIYEQYFGPGTRLTVT.

There are a few counts of this clonotype. This chain joins TRBV4-3 and TRBJ2-1, with D perhaps TRBD2 (6 bases). In germline, CDR1 is LGHNA, CDR2 YSLEER. Trimming pared 2 bases from V and 8 bases from J, leaving 13 bases between. This CDR3 spans 14 amino acids. CDR3 residues: CASSQFHGSDEQFF. CDR3 sequence (DNA): TGCGCCAGCAGCCAATTCCACGGGAGCGATGAGCAGTTCTTC.

A few counts support this clonotype. This rearrangement joins TRBV7-2 to TRBJ2-7, with 7 positions matching TRBD1. The V and J ends lost 5 bases and 0 bases, in that order; junction bases with no gene match: 7. The CDR3 is made up of 15 amino acids. Germline V gene lookup returns CDR1 SGHTA and CDR2 FQGNSA. CDR3 protein: CASSNRGENSYEQYF. CDR3 coding DNA: TGTGCCAGCAGCAACAGGGGCGAAAACTCCTACGAGCAGTACTTC.

This chain joins TRBV7-9 and TRBJ1-1; D is ambiguous. This CDR3 is 11 amino acids long. Germline V gives CDR1 SEHNR, CDR2 FQNEAQ (reference sequence). The V and J ends lost 10 bases and 6 bases respectively, with 12 bases between them. The CDR3 coding sequence is TGTGCCACCACTCTGGTTGCTGAAGCTTTCTTT. Translation gives CATTLVAEAFF. The variable domain in full, completed from reference TRBV7-9 and TRBJ1-1, reads DTGVSQNPRHKITKRGQNVTFRCDPISEHNRLYWYRQTLGQGPEFLTYFQNEAQLEKSRLLSDRFSAERPKGSFSTLEIQRTEQGDSAMYLCATTLVAEAFFGQGTRLTVV.

This clonotype appeared many times. V usage is TRBV12-3 or TRBV12-4 and J usage is TRBJ1-1, with D unresolved. V was pared by 9 bases and J by 0 bases, with 5 bases between. The CDR3 contains 11 residues. Here the CDR3 reads CASTVNTEAFF. The CDR3 DNA sequence: TGTGCCAGTACAGTGAACACTGAAGCTTTCTTT.

This chain links TRBV6-1 with TRBJ2-3; 10 bases are shared with TRBD2. This CDR3 has 14 residues. CDR1 and CDR2 from the germline V gene are MNHNS and SASEGT. With 10 bases clipped from V and 2 bases from J, the junction kept 6 bases outside the gene matches. The CDR3 sequence is CAIGSGGATDTQYF. CDR3 coding DNA: TGTGCCATCGGGAGCGGGGGGGCCACAGATACGCAGTATTTT.

The rearrangement uses TRBV30 and TRBJ2-7; unclear D gene. Germline assignment: CDR1 GTSNPN and CDR2 SVGIG (reference sequence). V was cut by 1 base and J by 5 bases, with 9 bases left in between. The CDR3 consists of 12 residues. The CDR3 loop is CAWSGPGDEQYF. CDR3 nucleotides: TGTGCCTGGAGTGGACCAGGAGACGAGCAGTACTTC. Based on the CDR3 plus reference TRBV30 and TRBJ2-7, the full variable domain is SQTIHQWPATLVQPVGSPLSLECTVEGTSNPNLYWYRQAAGRGLQLLFYSVGIGQISSEVPQNLSASRPQDRQFILSSKKLLLSDSGFYLCAWSGPGDEQYFGPGTRLTVT.

This clonotype was counted only a few times. The chain joins TRBV29-1 to TRBJ2-3; D gene unclear. This CDR3 contains 13 residues. Trimming took off 5 bases at V and 4 bases at J, with 13 bases between the two ends. Looked up from germline, CDR1 is SQVTM and CDR2 is ANQGSEA. In DNA form, the CDR3 reads TGCAGCGTTCCAGTCATAACCCCAGATACGCAGTATTTT. Protein product: CSVPVITPDTQYF.

This clonotype has only a few counts. The rearrangement uses TRBV20-1 and TRBJ2-7; D may be TRBD1 (6 bases). Germline CDR1 reads DFQATT; CDR2 reads SNEGSKA (reference sequence). The V and J ends lost 3 bases and 3 bases respectively, with 12 bases between them. This CDR3 has 13 amino acids. The CDR3 region has the DNA TGCAGTGCTAGGATCAGGGGAAGCTACGAGCAGTACTTC. This gives the protein CSARIRGSYEQYF.

V gene TRBV30 combines with J gene TRBJ1-1, with unresolved D. V was shortened by 3 bases and J by 1 base, with 3 bases between the two germline ends. CDR1 is GTSNPN and CDR2 is SVGIG in the germline V gene (reference sequence). The CDR3 loop spans 11 amino acids. The CDR3 is CAWRRNTEAFF. CDR3 bases: TGTGCCTGGAGGCGGAACACTGAAGCTTTCTTT.

This clonotype was found a few times. This sequence joins TRBV29-1 and TRBJ2-1, with 10 nucleotides matching TRBD2. The germline V gene has CDR1 SQVTM and CDR2 ANQGSEA. Trimming at V came to 5 bases and at J to 7 bases, leaving 17 bases not matched to a gene. The CDR3 runs to 17 residues. The CDR3 DNA reads TGCAGCGTTTGGCCATTTTTGATTGAGACTAGCGGGAATGAGCAGTTCTTC. This gives the protein CSVWPFLIETSGNEQFF.

This clonotype has only a few counts. The chain joins TRBV12-3 or TRBV12-4 to TRBJ2-1, with TRBD2 matching over 11 bases. The trim removed 5 bases at V and 5 bases at J, leaving 8 bases unmatched. This CDR3 has 16 residues. The CDR3 bases are TGTGCCAGCAGTCCCCACCATAGCGGGAGGGACAATGAGCAGTTCTTC. This codes for CASSPHHSGRDNEQFF.

This clonotype was observed a handful of times. This chain uses TRBV9 with TRBJ1-1, with a weak D call TRBD1 (5 bases). Germline loops: CDR1 SGDLS, CDR2 YYNGEE. The CDR3 spans 12 residues. V was cut by 5 bases and J by 4 bases, with 9 bases left in between. In DNA, the CDR3 is TGTGCCAGCAGGGGGACGGGCACTGAAGCTTTCTTT. Translated: CASRGTGTEAFF.

The chain is built from TRBV2 and TRBJ1-2, with a tentative D call TRBD1 (5 bases). CDR3 size: 14 residues. CDR1 SNHLY and CDR2 FYNNEI come from the germline V gene. V was clipped by 2 bases and J by 4 bases, with 11 bases between them. In nucleotides, the CDR3 is TGTGCCAGCAGTGAAAGGGGCGCCCCCTATGGCTACACCTTC. Its protein is CASSERGAPYGYTF.

This clonotype was picked up many times. The V gene is TRBV2, the J gene TRBJ2-1, with D uncertain. V was pared by 8 bases and J by 3 bases, with 14 bases between. The CDR3 is 14 residues long. The germline CDR1 and CDR2 sequences are SNHLY and FYNNEI. Written as DNA, the CDR3 is TGTGCCAGCCTCCCGGGCCTTCACTACAATGAGCAGTTCTTC. Its translation is CASLPGLHYNEQFF. Together with reference TRBV2 and TRBJ2-1, the CDR3 gives the full variable domain: EPEVTQTPSHQVTQMGQEVILRCVPISNHLYFYWYRQILGQKVEFLVSFYNNEISEKSEIFDDQFSVERPDGSNFTLKIRSTKLEDSAMYFCASLPGLHYNEQFFGPGTRLTVL.